The 26 T cell receptor beta chains in this list originate from one sample, sequenced in a study of T cells in tuberculosis. Sequencing used immunoSEQ multiplex PCR; TCRdb keeps in-frame clones, though not all of them. The sample consists of 30,000 to 35,000 clones, about 89% of them appearing once. The sequenced material came from PBMCs. The receptor set was obtained from a donor aged 10 to 29 with latent tuberculosis or without tuberculosis infection.

The chain combines TRBV12-5 with TRBJ2-1; D might be TRBD2 (5 bases). Germline-derived CDR1 and CDR2 are LGHNT and FRNRAP. There are 14 residues in the CDR3. V was cut by 7 bases and J by 9 bases, with 19 bases left in between. The CDR3 here is CASALGPPRGEQFF. CDR3 bases: TGTGCTAGTGCGTTAGGCCCTCCCCGGGGTGAGCAGTTCTTC.

V is TRBV15 and J is TRBJ2-3, with 11 bases lining up with TRBD1. Trimming at V came to 0 bases and at J to 4 bases, leaving 6 bases not matched to a gene. The germline V gene has CDR1 LNHNV and CDR2 YYDKDF (reference sequence). CDR3 length: 17 residues. CDR3 loop: CATSRDRDRGRPDTQYF. The CDR3 DNA follows: TGTGCCACCAGCAGAGATCGGGACAGGGGGAGACCAGATACGCAGTATTTT.

This clone was observed a handful of times. The gene calls are TRBV7-2 and TRBJ1-2; D uncertain. Germline CDR1 and CDR2: SGHTA and FQGNSA. Trimming left V 6 bases short and J 2 bases short, with 4 bases between. The CDR3 runs to 11 residues. The CDR3: CASSSNYGYTF. CDR3 nucleotide sequence: TGTGCCAGCAGTTCAAACTATGGCTACACCTTC.

V is TRBV7-2 and J is TRBJ2-6; D might be TRBD2 (5 bases). The CDR3 spans 15 residues. Germline CDR1 SGHTA, CDR2 FQGNSA. V was cut by 5 bases and J by 1 base, with 9 bases left in between. CDR3 nucleotide sequence: TGTGCCAGCAGCCCCGGCGGGTCTGGGGCCAACGTCCTGACTTTC. Its protein product is CASSPGGSGANVLTF.

A single count supports this clone. This chain uses TRBV28 with TRBJ2-4, with a possible D match to TRBD1 (5 bases). This CDR3 is 18 amino acids long. Germline V gene sequence: CDR1 MDHEN, CDR2 SYDVKM. Trimming pared 2 bases from V and 3 bases from J, leaving 20 bases between. This CDR3 reads CASSLQQVLFRGKNIQYF. The CDR3 nucleotides read TGTGCCAGCAGTTTACAACAGGTTCTCTTTCGTGGCAAAAACATTCAGTACTTC.

The J gene is TRBJ1-1, the V gene TRBV15, with D perhaps matching TRBD1 (6 bases). Germline values: CDR1 LNHNV, CDR2 YYDKDF (reference sequence). The CDR3 length is 14 residues. Trimming took off 0 bases at V and 5 bases at J, with 10 bases between the two ends. In DNA form, the CDR3 reads TGTGCCACCAGCAGAGACAGGGGAGTAACTGAAGCTTTCTTT. It codes for CATSRDRGVTEAFF.

This clone was recorded only once. The rearrangement joins TRBV4-1 to TRBJ1-5; D uncertain. Germline-derived CDR1 and CDR2 are MGHRA and YSYEKL. The germline V and J ends were trimmed by 1 base and 8 bases, with 12 bases remaining between them. CDR3 size: 14 residues. The CDR3 sequence is CASSQGAQLKPQHF. For the CDR3, the DNA is TGCGCCAGCAGCCAAGGAGCACAGCTTAAGCCCCAGCATTTT.

The chain couples TRBV28 to TRBJ2-1; tentatively, D is TRBD2 (6 bases). V was trimmed by 5 bases and J by 3 bases, leaving 17 bases between them. This CDR3 is built from 16 residues. Germline values: CDR1 MDHEN, CDR2 SYDVKM. CDR3 DNA sequence: TGTGCCAGCAGTAGACCTGCGGGGAGATACTACAATGAGCAGTTCTTC. Its translation is CASSRPAGRYYNEQFF.

The chain uses TRBV4-2 and TRBJ2-7; D is uncertain. The CDR3 has 14 amino acids. Germline CDR1 is LGHNA and CDR2 is YNFKEQ. V gave up 3 bases and J gave up 4 bases, with 13 bases separating them. The CDR3 DNA reads as TGTGCCAGCAGCCAGTCCCAAAGAACTTACGAGCAGTACTTC. It is translated as CASSQSQRTYEQYF.

The chain joins TRBV7-9 to TRBJ2-5, with D possibly being TRBD2 (5 bases). This CDR3 has 15 residues. Germline loops: CDR1 SEHNR, CDR2 FQNEAQ (reference sequence). Between the trimmed V and J ends, which lost 8 bases and 5 bases, there was a span of 21 bases. CDR3 bases: TGTGCCAGCGATATCGACTATGGGGTCGGGGAGACCCAGTACTTC. Translated: CASDIDYGVGETQYF.

The gene calls are TRBV6-4 and TRBJ2-7, with 8 bases matching TRBD1. The CDR3 sequence is 14 residues long. The germline CDR1 and CDR2 sequences are MRHNA and SNTAGT. V trimming: 3 bases; J trimming: 4 bases; junction bases outside the gene matches: 5. For the CDR3, the DNA is TGTGCCAGCAGTGAGGGGACAGGCCCTTACGAGCAGTACTTC. Its protein is CASSEGTGPYEQYF.

The table lists this clone with a count of one. This sequence joins TRBV5-1 and TRBJ1-2, with 7 nucleotides matching TRBD1. Germline V gene data show CDR1 as SGHRS and CDR2 as YFSETQ. This CDR3 has 14 residues. The V segment lost 3 bases and the J segment 5 bases; nucleotides outside the gene matches: 7. In DNA form, the CDR3 reads TGCGCCAGCAGCTGGGAACAGGGGTTGTATGGCTACACCTTC. Encoded protein: CASSWEQGLYGYTF.

The CDR3 coding sequence is TGTGCCAGCAGTCCCGGGACAGGGGCAGGTATGACTGAAGCTTTCTTT. Its translation is CASSPGTGAGMTEAFF. This chain uses TRBV7-9 with TRBJ1-1, with 10 bases that match TRBD1. This CDR3 spans 16 amino acids. Germline assignment: CDR1 SEHNR and CDR2 FQNEAQ (reference sequence). Trimming took 6 bases from V and 5 from J; bases not matched to a gene: 12.

The V gene is TRBV5-5, the J gene TRBJ1-2; tentative D call: TRBD1 (6 bases). Deletions cut 4 bases from V and 5 bases from J, with 15 bases between. There are 14 residues in the CDR3. The germline CDR1 and CDR2 sequences are SGHKS and YYEKEE (reference sequence). The CDR3 sequence is CASSLGQSHYGYTF. As DNA, the CDR3 is TGTGCCAGCAGCCTCGGACAGAGCCATTATGGCTACACCTTC. The full variable domain, its missing parts supplied by reference TRBV5-5 and TRBJ1-2, is DAGVTQSPTHLIKTRGQQVTLRCSPISGHKSVSWYQQVLGQGPQFIFQYYEKEERGRGNFPDRFSARQFPNYSSELNVNALLLGDSALYLCASSLGQSHYGYTFGSGTRLTVV.

The rearrangement joins TRBV2 to TRBJ2-7; 8 nucleotides agree with TRBD2. CDR1 is SNHLY and CDR2 is FYNNEI in the germline V gene. The CDR3 extends over 14 amino acids. V shed 4 bases, J shed 5 bases, and the junction held 7 bases outside the gene matches. In nucleotides, the CDR3 is TGTGCCAGCAGTGGCAGCGGGGGCCCCAACGAGCAGTACTTC. Protein product: CASSGSGGPNEQYF. Based on the CDR3 plus reference TRBV2 and TRBJ2-7, the full variable domain is EPEVTQTPSHQVTQMGQEVILRCVPISNHLYFYWYRQILGQKVEFLVSFYNNEISEKSEIFDDQFSVERPDGSNFTLKIRSTKLEDSAMYFCASSGSGGPNEQYFGPGTRLTVT.

The chain joins TRBV19 to TRBJ1-4; D possibly corresponds to TRBD1 (5 bases). CDR1 is LNHDA, CDR2 SQIVND, per germline (reference sequence). The V end was cut by 7 bases, the J end by 0 bases, with 9 bases between. The CDR3 has 14 amino acids. This CDR3 is CASTDRSTNEKLFF. In DNA form, the CDR3 reads TGTGCCAGTACTGACAGATCAACTAATGAAAAACTGTTTTTT.

The V gene is TRBV6-5, the J gene TRBJ2-2; 8 bases map to TRBD1. The CDR3 totals 16 residues. V was clipped by 2 bases and J by 4 bases; unmatched bases: 6. Germline CDR1 reads MNHEY; CDR2 reads SVGAGI. CDR3 in DNA: TGTGCCAGCAGTTACGCCACAGGGGGTGCCACCGGGGAGCTGTTTTTT. Its translation: CASSYATGGATGELFF.

This sequence joins TRBV11-2 and TRBJ2-5; tentatively, D is TRBD2 (5 bases). CDR1 and CDR2 from the germline V gene are SGHAT and FQNNGV. Trimming removed 5 bases from V and 4 bases from J, with 17 bases in between. This CDR3 is built from 15 residues. The CDR3 here is CASSLVGGEGETQYF. The DNA for the CDR3 is TGTGCCAGCAGCCTAGTAGGAGGAGAGGGAGAGACCCAGTACTTC. Variable domain in full (rest from reference TRBV11-2 and TRBJ2-5): EAGVAQSPRYKIIEKRQSVAFWCNPISGHATLYWYQQILGQGPKLLIQFQNNGVVDDSQLPKDRFSAERLKGVDSTLKIQPAKLEDSAVYLCASSLVGGEGETQYFGPGTRLLVL.

This clone showed up just once. The V and J genes are TRBV29-1 and TRBJ2-1; a possible D gene is TRBD2 (7 bases). This CDR3 is 16 amino acids long. Germline CDR1 and CDR2: SQVTM and ANQGSEA. V was clipped by 6 bases and J by 2 bases, with 20 bases between them. The CDR3 coding sequence is TGCAGCGTCTACCGCGGGTTCGGGGGGCCCTACAATGAGCAGTTCTTC. Its translation is CSVYRGFGGPYNEQFF.

The V gene is TRBV5-1, the J gene TRBJ2-5, with 8 bases identical to TRBD1. The CDR3 is 14 amino acids. V shed 4 bases and J 4 bases; nucleotides not matched to a gene: 6. CDR1 and CDR2 from the germline V gene are SGHRS and YFSETQ. The CDR3: CASSPRQGAETQYF. As DNA, the CDR3 is TGCGCCAGCAGCCCAAGGCAGGGGGCAGAGACCCAGTACTTC. The full variable domain, its missing parts supplied by reference TRBV5-1 and TRBJ2-5, is KAGVTQTPRYLIKTRGQQVTLSCSPISGHRSVSWYQQTPGQGLQFLFEYFSETQRNKGNFPGRFSGRQFSNSRSEMNVSTLELGDSALYLCASSPRQGAETQYFGPGTRLLVL.

The chain combines TRBV28 with TRBJ2-5; TRBD1 is a possible D gene (7 bases). V lost 1 base and J 0 bases, leaving 15 bases between the germline ends. The CDR3 consists of 17 residues. Germline CDR1 and CDR2: MDHEN and SYDVKM. The DNA for the CDR3 is TGTGCCAGCAGTTTATTTGGCGACAGGGAGGACCAAGAGACCCAGTACTTC. Protein product: CASSLFGDREDQETQYF.

This chain uses TRBV5-4 with TRBJ1-1, with D unresolved. In germline, CDR1 is SGHNT, CDR2 YYREEE (reference sequence). The V gene lost 0 bases and the J gene lost 1 base, with 4 bases spanning the gap. The length of the CDR3 is 13 residues. CDR3 sequence (DNA): TGTGCCAGCAGCTTGGCAGGGAACACTGAAGCTTTCTTT. The encoded protein is CASSLAGNTEAFF. The entire variable domain, with the rest obtained from reference TRBV5-4 and TRBJ1-1, is as follows: ETGVTQSPTHLIKTRGQQVTLRCSSQSGHNTVSWYQQALGQGPQFIFQYYREEENGRGNFPPRFSGLQFPNYSSELNVNALELDDSALYLCASSLAGNTEAFFGQGTRLTVV.

V is TRBV6-1 and J is TRBJ2-1; perhaps TRBD2 as D (5 bases). CDR1 and CDR2 (germline): MNHNS, SASEGT. The CDR3 is 13 residues long. V was cut by 1 base and J by 9 bases, with 10 bases left in between. CDR3 DNA: TGTGCCAGCAGTGAAGAGGAGGCCACTGAGCAGTTCTTC. It encodes CASSEEEATEQFF.

The genes are TRBV2 and TRBJ1-1; unclear D gene. The V end lost 6 bases, the J end lost 0 bases, and 20 bases lay between the germline ends. Germline CDR1 is SNHLY and CDR2 is FYNNEI. This CDR3 is 17 amino acids long. CDR3 amino acids: CASRDGSWWTMNTEAFF. CDR3 coding DNA: TGTGCCAGCAGAGACGGGAGTTGGTGGACCATGAACACTGAAGCTTTCTTT.

The V call is TRBV29-1, the J call TRBJ2-2, with 7 bases identical to TRBD2. The CDR3 consists of 14 residues. Germline V CDR1 and CDR2: SQVTM, ANQGSEA. J gave up 3 bases and V 4 bases, and 5 bases lay outside the gene matches. The CDR3 DNA sequence: TGCAGCGTTGCACTAGCGACTTACACCGGGGAGCTGTTTTTT. Translating it yields CSVALATYTGELFF.

The chain is built from TRBV6-5 and TRBJ1-5; no firm D call. The CDR3 contains 15 residues. Germline values: CDR1 MNHEY, CDR2 SVGAGI. Trimming took 5 bases from V and 1 from J, leaving 12 bases between them. This CDR3 is CASSPTPGSNQPQHF. The DNA for the CDR3 is TGTGCCAGCAGTCCTACCCCGGGGAGCAATCAGCCCCAGCATTTT.